A selection of T cell receptor beta chains follows, all from one sample in a study of cytotoxic CD8 clonotypes in ibrutinib-treated CLL. Sequenced by immunoSEQ multiplex PCR; TCRdb stores in-frame clones only, minus some. This sample has over 250,000 clones; less than 85% occur once, and the top ten carry about 5.3%. The starting material was PBMCs, obtained at disease progression, from a patient treated with ibrutinib. These receptors originate from a human donor with chronic lymphocytic leukemia. The CDR3 runs from the conserved cysteine through the conserved F or W. A D gene is named only where the DNA matches it firmly. Clone size is stated in some rows and not others, as once, few, many or a class when expanded.

d_call j_call clone_size v_call cdr3_nt cdr3_aa
- TRBJ1-4 - TRBV4-1 TGCGCCAGCAGCAGAACAGGGCTGGCTAATGAAAAACTGTTTTTT CASSRTGLANEKLFF
TRBD2 TRBJ2-7 - TRBV7-2 TGTGCCAGCAGCTCCCCGGGACTAGCTCGCGAGCAGTACTTC CASSSPGLAREQYF
- TRBJ2-3 - TRBV7-6 TGTGCCAGCAGCTTAGAACCGGGAATTGGGACAGATACGCAGTATTTT CASSLEPGIGTDTQYF
TRBD2 TRBJ2-7 - TRBV5-5 TGTGCCAGCAGCTTGGGACTAGCGGAGACAGACTACGAGCAGTACTTC CASSLGLAETDYEQYF
TRBD1 TRBJ2-5 - TRBV29-1 TGCAGCGTTGACAGGGGGCTACAAGAGACCCAGTACTTC CSVDRGLQETQYF
TRBD1 TRBJ2-7 - TRBV7-3 TGTGCCAGCAGCTTAACGGGGGACAGTCCCTACGAGCAGTACTTC CASSLTGDSPYEQYF
TRBD2 TRBJ2-7 - TRBV7-8 TGTGCCAGCAGCTTAGGACTAGCGGGGGGGCTAACCTACGAGCAGTACTTC CASSLGLAGGLTYEQYF
- TRBJ1-2 - TRBV12-5 TGTGCTAGTGGTCTCGAGGTCTCGACAGCCTCCTATGGCTACACCTTC CASGLEVSTASYGYTF
- TRBJ2-5 once TRBV7-2 TGTGCCAGCAGCTTAACGCGGGGGACCCAGTACTTC CASSLTRGTQYF
- TRBJ1-2 - TRBV6-6 TGTGCCAGCAGTTACCCAGGGGAGGGCTATGGCTACACCTTC CASSYPGEGYGYTF
- TRBJ2-7 - TRBV29-1 TGCAGCGTTGAACTACAGGGGGGGGCCGAGCAGTACTTC CSVELQGGAEQYF
TRBD1 TRBJ2-1 - TRBV18 TGTGCCAGCTCACCCCGGACAGGAGACAATGAGCAGTTCTTC CASSPRTGDNEQFF
- TRBJ2-5 - TRBV28 TGTGCCAGCAGAGTATCGGATTACCAAGAGACCCAGTACTTC CASRVSDYQETQYF
- TRBJ2-7 - TRBV28 TGTGCCAGCAGTTCCCCAGGATTCTACGAGCAGTACTTC CASSSPGFYEQYF
- TRBJ2-4 - TRBV5-1 TGCGCCAGCAGCCAGCAGGGGCGGAAAAACATTCAGTACTTC CASSQQGRKNIQYF
TRBD2 TRBJ2-7 few TRBV10-3 TGTGCCATCAGCATACCGGGACTAGCGGGGGTCTACGAGCAGTACTTC CAISIPGLAGVYEQYF
- TRBJ2-7 - TRBV10-2 TGCGCCTGCCTTATGTCGGGCCACGAGCAGTACTTC CACLMSGHEQYF
TRBD2 TRBJ2-7 - TRBV7-9 TGTGCCAGCAGCCCCGGGACTAGCGTACACGAGCAGTACTTC CASSPGTSVHEQYF